These T cell receptor beta chains were read from a single sample in a study of shared clonotypes between healthy human individuals. This table comes from immunoSEQ multiplex PCR, and its TCRdb copy is limited to in-frame clones, with some not included. The sample has a few hundred thousand clones, around 87% seen once. The sequencing sample was made of memory CD8+ T cells sorted from blood. The receptors were gathered from a man between 18 and 35 years old in good health. Both conserved end residues are part of each CDR3. The order of the fields is V gene, J gene, CDR3 protein.

V gene: TRBV10-3
J gene: TRBJ2-7
CDR3 protein: CAISGTTGTDSYEQYF

V gene: TRBV4-3
J gene: TRBJ1-1
CDR3 protein: CASRSGGYTEAFF

V gene: TRBV29-1
J gene: TRBJ1-2
CDR3 protein: CSVGQFDGYTF

V gene: TRBV7-8
J gene: TRBJ2-5
CDR3 protein: CASSFRGGLSQETQYF

V gene: TRBV4-2
J gene: TRBJ2-2
CDR3 protein: CASSHRQGELFF

V gene: TRBV10-3
J gene: TRBJ2-5
CDR3 protein: CAIRGEDQETQYF

V gene: TRBV2
J gene: TRBJ2-7
CDR3 protein: CASRLAGIYEQYF

V gene: TRBV29-1
J gene: TRBJ1-4
CDR3 protein: CSVSDGPTNEKLFF

V gene: TRBV19
J gene: TRBJ1-5
CDR3 protein: CASSAFGAPYSNQPQHF

V gene: TRBV11-2
J gene: TRBJ2-7
CDR3 protein: CASSLSGGQGLIEQYF

V gene: TRBV13
J gene: TRBJ2-7
CDR3 protein: CASSLVPGMSPYEQYF

V gene: TRBV11-2
J gene: TRBJ2-7
CDR3 protein: CASSLDRGGSYEQYF

V gene: TRBV6-1
J gene: TRBJ2-7
CDR3 protein: CASSDLGSTYEQYF

V gene: TRBV7-2
J gene: TRBJ1-1
CDR3 protein: CASSPRAGPPEAFF

V gene: TRBV7-4
J gene: TRBJ2-2
CDR3 protein: CASSLDRGTGELFF

V gene: TRBV28
J gene: TRBJ2-3
CDR3 protein: CASSAIQDTDTQYF

V gene: TRBV27
J gene: TRBJ1-5
CDR3 protein: CASSENHRGLQPQHF

V gene: TRBV29-1
J gene: TRBJ2-7
CDR3 protein: CSVESGAGLDYEQYF

V gene: TRBV29-1
J gene: TRBJ1-2
CDR3 protein: CSVGTGDGYTF

V gene: TRBV6-6
J gene: TRBJ2-5
CDR3 protein: CASSYGVAGIQETQYF

V gene: TRBV9
J gene: TRBJ2-5
CDR3 protein: CASSQGLTGSQETQYF

V gene: TRBV19
J gene: TRBJ1-6
CDR3 protein: CASSPGPTPEGPLHF

V gene: TRBV7-9
J gene: TRBJ2-2
CDR3 protein: CASSLLAGLTGELFF

V gene: TRBV5-1
J gene: TRBJ2-7
CDR3 protein: CASSLQQSYEQYF

V gene: TRBV9
J gene: TRBJ1-6
CDR3 protein: CASSTARGRNSPLHF

V gene: TRBV2
J gene: TRBJ1-5
CDR3 protein: CASSEVHRGSMTQHF